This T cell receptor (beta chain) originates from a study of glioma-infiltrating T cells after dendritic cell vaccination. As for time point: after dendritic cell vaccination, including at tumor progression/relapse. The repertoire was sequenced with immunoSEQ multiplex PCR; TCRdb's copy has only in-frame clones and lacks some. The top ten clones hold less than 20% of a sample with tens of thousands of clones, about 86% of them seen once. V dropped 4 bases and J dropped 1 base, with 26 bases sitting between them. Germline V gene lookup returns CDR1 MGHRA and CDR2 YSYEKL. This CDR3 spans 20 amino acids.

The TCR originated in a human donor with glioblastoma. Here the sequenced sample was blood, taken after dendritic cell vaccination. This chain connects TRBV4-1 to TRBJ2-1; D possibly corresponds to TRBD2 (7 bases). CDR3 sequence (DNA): TGCGCCAGCAGCCTGAAGGGGACTAAAAGACAGGATCCTTCCTACAATGAGCAGTTCTTC. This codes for CASSLKGTKRQDPSYNEQFF.